This T cell receptor beta chain was captured by sequencing in a study of regulatory T cells in long-lasting Graves disease. V lost 6 bases, J lost 4 bases, and 7 bases stayed unmatched. The CDR3 totals 14 residues. Germline V gene data show CDR1 as MNHEY and CDR2 as SMNVEV (reference sequence). Sequencing libraries for TCR beta were prepared with iRepertoire HTBI primers and Arm-PCR of CDR3 regions. TCRdb redid the calling of the multiplex PCR reads with MiXCR, one entry per CDR3 protein. Of some 370,000 distinct CDR3 sequences in the sample, around 20% were seen once. This clonotype was seen at least ten times. Specified time point: persistent/refractory GD, antithyroid drugs over 5 years with positive TRAb. PBMC-derived RNA was used for the TCR library.

Here the sequenced sample was peripheral blood mononuclear cells (PBMCs), taken when the disease was refractory, from a patient treated with antithyroid drugs. This clonotype was obtained from a female donor with Graves disease. The V gene is TRBV27, the J gene TRBJ2-7; 9 bases are shared with TRBD2. This CDR3 is CASSFLAGSYEQYF. The CDR3 DNA sequence: TGTGCCAGCAGCTTTCTAGCGGGATCTTACGAGCAGTACTTC.